This is a list of T cell receptor beta chains from one sample in a study of CDR3 diversity in severe acne. TCRdb ran MiXCR on the PCR reads and lists one entry per CDR3 protein. The profile shows 90,000 or so distinct CDR3 sequences, about 48% of them singletons. The sample comprised blood. These receptors all stem from a male donor in good health, serving as a control. CDR3s include the opening cysteine and the closing phenylalanine or tryptophan. Each record gives: V gene, clone size, J gene, CDR3 protein. The listing skips clone size in some rows; elsewhere it reads once, few, many or a size class.

TRBV20-1	many	TRBJ2-5	CSARLGTETQYF
TRBV5-1	.	TRBJ2-7	CASCPFPGGMGYEQYF
TRBV6-6	.	TRBJ2-3	CASSQQNTDTQYF
TRBV7-3	.	TRBJ2-4	CASSEARGGIQYF
TRBV12-3/TRBV12-4	.	TRBJ2-1	CASSLGGGRRIGLAGDEQFF
TRBV15	many	TRBJ2-7	CATSRGGQASYEQYF
TRBV24-1	many	TRBJ1-2	CATIVDRDGYTF
TRBV2	.	TRBJ2-7	CASSEGPSGLHGQYF
TRBV5-1	.	TRBJ2-7	CASSTGTSDSYEQYF
TRBV5-1	.	TRBJ1-2	CASRQTTGQIWGYTF
TRBV6-4	.	TRBJ1-2	CASSVSGATGGGYTF
TRBV7-9	.	TRBJ1-3	CASSPGGVAGNTIYF
TRBV20-1	.	TRBJ2-1	CSANGLAGGRYNEQFF
TRBV9	.	TRBJ2-7	CASSVGGQAQLYEQYF
TRBV7-8	.	TRBJ2-7	CASSSRVSYEQYF
TRBV5-1	.	TRBJ1-1	CASSPLAGGPANTGDRAEAFF
TRBV5-1	many	TRBJ2-5	CASSTRGVQETQYF
TRBV20-1	.	TRBJ2-3	CSARDQGGWSHRDTQYF
TRBV29-1	.	TRBJ2-7	CSVAQGLSYEQYF
TRBV7-8	.	TRBJ1-6	CASSLEGAGSAYNSPLHF
TRBV19	.	TRBJ1-1	CASSIGIGLSTEAFF
TRBV6-5	many	TRBJ2-1	CASSYRAYGNYLSNEQFF
TRBV20-1	.	TRBJ2-5	CSANRPGGTSNQPQYF
TRBV5-5	.	TRBJ2-5	CASSLGPLAEMNTGETQYF
TRBV24-1	.	TRBJ2-1	CATSDLQGQAKDEQFF
TRBV11-2	once	TRBJ2-7	CASSLVGLAGGDEQYF
TRBV2	.	TRBJ2-7	CASKVEGEATYEQYF
TRBV11-2	few	TRBJ1-2	CASSSGRGYGYTF
TRBV5-1	few	TRBJ2-5	CASSLGLRQETQYF
TRBV6-1	many	TRBJ1-2	CASSGYEGYGYTF
TRBV28	many	TRBJ1-6	CASDRVNSPLHF
TRBV2	few	TRBJ2-7	CASNRAGEQYF
TRBV20-1	once	TRBJ1-4	CSAKGTGESEKLFF
TRBV10-3	.	TRBJ1-1	CASSLLDRNTEAFF